The rows below give T cell receptor beta chains drawn from one sample of a study of T cell changes during pregnancy in multiple sclerosis. The repertoire was sequenced with immunoSEQ multiplex PCR; TCRdb's copy has only in-frame clones and lacks some. The sample lists tens of thousands of clones; just over 90% were seen once. The starting material was peripheral blood, obtained in the third trimester of pregnancy. Receptors originate from a female donor with multiple sclerosis, enrolled in a pregnancy study. CDR3s include the opening cysteine and the closing phenylalanine or tryptophan. Fields, in order: V gene, D gene, J gene, clone size, CDR3 protein, CDR3 DNA. A D gene is named only where the DNA matches it firmly. Part of the rows lack a size; the others show once, few, many or a class for expanded clones.

TRBV6-5,TRBD1,TRBJ1-1,once,CASSDREYTEAFF,TGTGCCAGCAGTGACAGGGAGTACACTGAAGCTTTCTTT
TRBV4-3,-,TRBJ2-1,-,CASSQHLGRGYEQFF,TGCGCCAGCAGCCAACACCTAGGGCGGGGCTATGAGCAGTTCTTC
TRBV11-1,-,TRBJ2-4,-,CASSFDGKNIQYF,TGTGCCAGCAGCTTCGACGGGAAAAACATTCAGTACTTC
TRBV6-5,-,TRBJ2-5,-,CASSTEGTQYF,TGTGCCAGCAGTACCGAGGGGACCCAGTACTTC
TRBV5-6,TRBD1,TRBJ2-7,-,CASSRDRITYEQYF,TGTGCCAGCAGCCGGGACAGAATTACCTACGAGCAGTACTTC
TRBV19,-,TRBJ2-3,-,CASSPQGTSTDTQYF,TGTGCCAGTAGTCCACAGGGAACTAGCACAGATACGCAGTATTTT
TRBV12-5,-,TRBJ2-3,once,CASGLGGSTDTQYF,TGTGCTAGTGGTTTGGGCGGTAGCACAGATACGCAGTATTTT
TRBV5-1,-,TRBJ2-1,-,CASRPAGSSYNEQFF,TGCGCCAGCAGACCCGCGGGAAGCTCCTACAATGAGCAGTTCTTC
TRBV27,TRBD1,TRBJ2-5,-,CASSSGRGTGATETQYF,TGTGCCAGCAGTTCCGGCCGGGGGACAGGGGCTACAGAGACCCAGTACTTC
TRBV4-2,TRBD1,TRBJ1-5,-,CASSQGGQAYSNQPQHF,TGTGCCAGCAGCCAAGGGGGACAGGCTTATAGCAATCAGCCCCAGCATTTT
TRBV27,-,TRBJ1-1,-,CASSPRGRDTEAFF,TGTGCCAGCAGCCCAAGGGGTCGGGACACTGAAGCTTTCTTT
TRBV29-1,TRBD1,TRBJ2-1,-,CSVETTGTAINEQFF,TGCAGCGTTGAAACGACCGGGACAGCTATCAATGAGCAGTTCTTC
TRBV5-6,-,TRBJ1-1,-,CASSYSTEAFF,TGTGCCAGCAGCTACTCCACTGAAGCTTTCTTT
TRBV30,-,TRBJ1-3,-,CAWSIGWEGVGNTIYF,TGTGCCTGGAGTATCGGTTGGGAAGGGGTTGGAAACACCATATATTTT
TRBV28,TRBD1,TRBJ1-3,-,CASSLGTGFLTGNTIYF,TGTGCCAGCAGTTTAGGGACAGGGTTCCTTACTGGAAACACCATATATTTT
TRBV29-1,-,TRBJ1-1,-,CSVGALTSAEAFF,TGCAGCGTTGGAGCCCTAACCTCCGCTGAAGCTTTCTTT
TRBV5-4,TRBD2,TRBJ2-2,-,CASSLGREATGELFF,TGTGCCAGCAGCTTGGGGCGGGAGGCCACCGGGGAGCTGTTTTTT
TRBV2,-,TRBJ2-2,-,CASAGPERGNTGELFF,TGTGCCAGCGCCGGTCCTGAACGGGGAAACACCGGGGAGCTGTTTTTT
TRBV9,-,TRBJ2-1,-,CASSVGSGSYNEQFF,TGTGCCAGCAGCGTAGGGAGCGGGTCCTACAATGAGCAGTTCTTC
TRBV14,TRBD2,TRBJ2-1,-,CASSQRIGLAGNNEQFF,TGTGCCAGCAGCCAGAGAATTGGACTAGCGGGAAACAATGAGCAGTTCTTC
TRBV27,-,TRBJ2-5,-,CASSPNEGLQETQYF,TGTGCCAGCAGTCCCAACGAGGGCCTGCAAGAGACCCAGTACTTC
TRBV30,TRBD1,TRBJ2-7,once,CAWRGTGPYEQYF,TGTGCCTGGAGGGGGACAGGACCATACGAGCAGTACTTC
TRBV25-1,-,TRBJ2-5,-,CASRETRGQETQYF,TGTGCCAGCAGGGAAACTAGAGGACAAGAGACCCAGTACTTC
TRBV18,-,TRBJ1-1,-,CASSPPGLWTEAFF,TGTGCCAGCTCACCTCCCGGACTGTGGACTGAAGCTTTCTTT
TRBV30,TRBD1,TRBJ1-2,-,CAWGTGFGYTF,TGTGCCTGGGGGACAGGGTTTGGCTACACCTTC
TRBV6-4,TRBD1,TRBJ1-1,-,CASSDSRDSFDTEAFF,TGTGCCAGCAGTGACTCTCGGGACAGCTTCGACACTGAAGCTTTCTTT
TRBV19,-,TRBJ1-3,-,CASSIVGQSSGNTIYF,TGTGCCAGTAGTATAGTCGGACAGTCTTCTGGAAACACCATATATTTT
TRBV11-2,-,TRBJ1-2,-,CASNNQGYGYTF,TGTGCCAGCAACAATCAGGGTTATGGCTACACCTTC
TRBV10-3,TRBD1,TRBJ2-3,once,CATFSGTETDTQYF,TGTGCCACTTTCTCCGGGACAGAGACAGATACGCAGTATTTT
TRBV7-2,TRBD2,TRBJ2-1,-,CASSQGGLAGSSYNEQFF,TGTGCCAGCAGTCAAGGGGGACTAGCGGGTAGCTCCTACAATGAGCAGTTCTTC
TRBV2,-,TRBJ1-5,-,CASSEQGPSNQPQHF,TGTGCCAGCAGTGAACAGGGGCCAAGCAATCAGCCCCAGCATTTT
TRBV18,TRBD1,TRBJ2-3,-,CASSPRQGAVTDTQYF,TGTGCCAGCTCACCTCGACAGGGGGCGGTGACAGATACGCAGTATTTT
TRBV19,-,TRBJ1-5,-,CASSILTARNQPQHF,TGTGCCAGTAGTATACTCACCGCGCGCAATCAGCCCCAGCATTTT
TRBV27,-,TRBJ1-1,-,CASSLSGRARAFF,TGTGCCAGCAGTTTATCAGGGCGGGCGCGAGCTTTCTTT
TRBV7-9,-,TRBJ2-7,-,CASSLVSGYEQYF,TGTGCCAGCAGCTTAGTGTCAGGGTACGAGCAGTACTTC
TRBV2,-,TRBJ1-5,-,CASSSGTTYSNQPQHF,TGTGCCAGCAGTTCCGGGACAACATATAGCAATCAGCCCCAGCATTTT
TRBV9,TRBD2,TRBJ2-1,-,CASSVGSGGYNEQFF,TGTGCCAGCAGCGTAGGAAGCGGGGGGTACAATGAGCAGTTCTTC
TRBV5-1,TRBD2,TRBJ2-2,-,CASSLRGRGRENTGELFF,TGCGCCAGCAGCCTGCGGGGCCGCGGGAGGGAGAACACCGGGGAGCTGTTTTTT
TRBV30,-,TRBJ2-2,-,CAWSVGPGELFF,TGTGCCTGGAGTGTTGGGCCCGGGGAGCTGTTTTTT
TRBV11-2,TRBD1,TRBJ2-5,-,CASSSVRGTGTQYF,TGTGCCAGCAGCTCCGTCAGGGGGACAGGGACCCAGTACTTC
TRBV27,-,TRBJ1-6,once,CASSPGVLHSPLHF,TGTGCCAGCAGCCCAGGGGTTCTCCATTCACCCCTCCACTTT
TRBV7-6,-,TRBJ1-1,-,CASSPGGRLNTEAFF,TGTGCCAGCAGCCCGGGGGGGCGGTTGAACACTGAAGCTTTCTTT
TRBV5-1,-,TRBJ2-3,-,CASSLVLRDSDTQYF,TGCGCCAGCAGCTTGGTCCTCAGGGATTCAGATACGCAGTATTTT
TRBV19,TRBD1,TRBJ1-5,once,CARGTGAFYSNQPQHF,TGTGCCAGGGGGACAGGGGCATTTTATAGCAATCAGCCCCAGCATTTT
TRBV7-3,-,TRBJ1-1,-,CASSLIRSSRGSPMNTEAFF,TGTGCCAGCAGCCTCATTAGATCGTCTAGGGGTTCACCGATGAACACTGAAGCTTTCTTT
TRBV7-2,TRBD1,TRBJ2-5,-,CASSQTGAPEGPQYF,TGTGCCAGCAGCCAAACAGGGGCCCCCGAGGGCCCCCAGTACTTC
TRBV13,TRBD2,TRBJ2-2,-,CASSPPNSGAWAGELFF,TGTGCCAGCAGCCCCCCCAATAGCGGGGCCTGGGCCGGGGAGCTGTTTTTT
TRBV5-1,-,TRBJ2-1,-,CASQPAAGTYNEQFF,TGCGCCAGCCAGCCGGCTGCGGGAACCTACAATGAGCAGTTCTTC
TRBV20-1,TRBD1,TRBJ1-1,-,CSATGTVAFF,TGCAGTGCTACCGGGACAGTAGCTTTCTTT
TRBV5-5,TRBD1,TRBJ1-1,-,CASSLGQGALGTEAFF,TGTGCCAGCAGCTTGGGACAGGGGGCCTTAGGGACTGAAGCTTTCTTT
TRBV18,-,TRBJ1-1,-,CASSPSDTEAFF,TGTGCCAGCTCACCATCGGACACTGAAGCTTTCTTT
TRBV9,TRBD2,TRBJ2-5,-,CASSVRGQRGGGETQYF,TGTGCCAGCAGCGTACGGGGCCAGCGGGGGGGCGGTGAGACCCAGTACTTC
TRBV6-6,-,TRBJ1-5,-,CASSHTGNQPQHF,TGTGCCAGCAGTCACACAGGGAATCAGCCCCAGCATTTT
TRBV4-1,-,TRBJ1-2,-,CASSREQITHRGYTF,TGCGCCAGCAGCCGCGAACAGATCACCCATCGTGGCTACACCTTC
TRBV25-1,-,TRBJ1-1,-,CASSESRLREAFF,TGTGCCAGCAGTGAATCTCGGTTAAGAGAAGCTTTCTTT
TRBV5-1,-,TRBJ1-1,-,CASSGVGDMNTEAFF,TGCGCCAGCAGCGGAGTTGGGGACATGAACACTGAAGCTTTCTTT
TRBV27,TRBD1,TRBJ1-1,-,CAVLNRDSLNAFF,TGTGCCGTCCTTAACCGGGACAGTTTGAACGCTTTCTTT
TRBV18,-,TRBJ2-5,-,CASSPLIKETQYF,TGTGCCAGCTCACCACTAATTAAAGAGACCCAGTACTTC
TRBV5-5,TRBD1,TRBJ2-5,-,CASSLTGQGRSETQYF,TGTGCCAGCAGCTTGACCGGACAGGGGAGGTCGGAGACCCAGTACTTC